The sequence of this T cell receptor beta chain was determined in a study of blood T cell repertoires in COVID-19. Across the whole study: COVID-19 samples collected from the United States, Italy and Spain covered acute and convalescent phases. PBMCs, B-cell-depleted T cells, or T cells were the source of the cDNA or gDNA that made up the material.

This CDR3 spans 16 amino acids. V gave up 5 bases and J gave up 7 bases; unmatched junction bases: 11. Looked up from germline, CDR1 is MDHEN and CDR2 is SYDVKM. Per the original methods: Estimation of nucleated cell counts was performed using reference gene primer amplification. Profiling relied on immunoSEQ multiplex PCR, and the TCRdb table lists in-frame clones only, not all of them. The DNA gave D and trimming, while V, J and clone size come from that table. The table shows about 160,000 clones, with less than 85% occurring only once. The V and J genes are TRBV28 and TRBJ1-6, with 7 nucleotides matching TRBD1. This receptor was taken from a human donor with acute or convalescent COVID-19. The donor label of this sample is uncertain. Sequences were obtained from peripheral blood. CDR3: CASSMDRRVENSPLHF. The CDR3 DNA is TGTGCCAGCAGTATGGACAGGAGGGTAGAGAATTCACCCCTCCACTTT.